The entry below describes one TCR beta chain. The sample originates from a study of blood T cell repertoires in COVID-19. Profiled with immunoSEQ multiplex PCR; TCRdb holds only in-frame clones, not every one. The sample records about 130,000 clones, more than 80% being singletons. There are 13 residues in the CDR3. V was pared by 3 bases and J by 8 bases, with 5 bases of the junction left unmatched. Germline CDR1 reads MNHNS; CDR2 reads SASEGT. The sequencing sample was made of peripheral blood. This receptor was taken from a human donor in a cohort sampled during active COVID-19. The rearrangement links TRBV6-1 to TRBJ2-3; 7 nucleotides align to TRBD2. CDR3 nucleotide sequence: TGTGCCAGCAGTGATGTGGTAGCGGGTACGCAGTATTTT. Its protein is CASSDVVAGTQYF.